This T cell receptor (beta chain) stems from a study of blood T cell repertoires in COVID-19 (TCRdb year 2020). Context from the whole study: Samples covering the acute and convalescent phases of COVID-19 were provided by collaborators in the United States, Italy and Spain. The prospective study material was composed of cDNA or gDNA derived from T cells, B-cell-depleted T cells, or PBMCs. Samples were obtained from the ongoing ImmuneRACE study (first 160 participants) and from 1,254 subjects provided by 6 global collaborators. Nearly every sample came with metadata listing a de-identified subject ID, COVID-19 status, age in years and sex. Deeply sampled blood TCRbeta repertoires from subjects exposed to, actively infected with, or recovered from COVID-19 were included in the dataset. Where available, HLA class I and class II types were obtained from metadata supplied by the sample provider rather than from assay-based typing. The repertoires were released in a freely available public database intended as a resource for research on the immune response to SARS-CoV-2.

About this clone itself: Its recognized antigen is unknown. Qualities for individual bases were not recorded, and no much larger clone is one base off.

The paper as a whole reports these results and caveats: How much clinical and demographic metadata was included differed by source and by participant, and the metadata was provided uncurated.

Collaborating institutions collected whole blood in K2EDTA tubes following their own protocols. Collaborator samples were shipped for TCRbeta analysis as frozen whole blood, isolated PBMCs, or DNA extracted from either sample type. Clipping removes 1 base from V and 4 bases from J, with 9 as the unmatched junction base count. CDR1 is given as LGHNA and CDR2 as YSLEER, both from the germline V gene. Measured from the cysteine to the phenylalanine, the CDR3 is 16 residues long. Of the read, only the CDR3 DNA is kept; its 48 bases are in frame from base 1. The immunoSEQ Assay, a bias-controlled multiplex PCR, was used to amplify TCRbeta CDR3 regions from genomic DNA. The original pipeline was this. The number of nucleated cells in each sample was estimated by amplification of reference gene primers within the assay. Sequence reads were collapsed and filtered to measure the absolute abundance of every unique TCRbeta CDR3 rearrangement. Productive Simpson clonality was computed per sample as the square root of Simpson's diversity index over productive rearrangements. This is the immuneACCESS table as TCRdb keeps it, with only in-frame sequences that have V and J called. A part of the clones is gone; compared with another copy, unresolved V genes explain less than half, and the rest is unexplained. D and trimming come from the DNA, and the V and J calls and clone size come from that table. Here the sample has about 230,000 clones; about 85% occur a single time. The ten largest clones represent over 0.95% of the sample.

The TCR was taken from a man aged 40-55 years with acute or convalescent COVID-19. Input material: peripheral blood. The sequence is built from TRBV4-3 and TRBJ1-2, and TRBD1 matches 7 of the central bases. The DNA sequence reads TGCGCCAGCAGCCAAGGTCGCGACAGGGCCTTCTATGGCTACACCTTC. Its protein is CASSQGRDRAFYGYTF.